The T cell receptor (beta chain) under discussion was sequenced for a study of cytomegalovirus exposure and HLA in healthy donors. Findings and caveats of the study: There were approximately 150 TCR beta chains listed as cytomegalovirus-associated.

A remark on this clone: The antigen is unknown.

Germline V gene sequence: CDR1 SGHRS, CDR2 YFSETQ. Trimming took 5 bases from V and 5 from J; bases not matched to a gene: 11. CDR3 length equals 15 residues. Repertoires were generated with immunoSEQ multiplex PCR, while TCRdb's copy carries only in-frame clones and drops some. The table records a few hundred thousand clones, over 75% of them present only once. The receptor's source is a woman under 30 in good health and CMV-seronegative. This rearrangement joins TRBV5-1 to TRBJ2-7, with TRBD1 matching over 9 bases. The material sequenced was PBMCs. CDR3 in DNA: TGCGCCAGCAGTCTTCTCCGGGACAGGGCGGACGAGCAGTACTTC. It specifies CASSLLRDRADEQYF.